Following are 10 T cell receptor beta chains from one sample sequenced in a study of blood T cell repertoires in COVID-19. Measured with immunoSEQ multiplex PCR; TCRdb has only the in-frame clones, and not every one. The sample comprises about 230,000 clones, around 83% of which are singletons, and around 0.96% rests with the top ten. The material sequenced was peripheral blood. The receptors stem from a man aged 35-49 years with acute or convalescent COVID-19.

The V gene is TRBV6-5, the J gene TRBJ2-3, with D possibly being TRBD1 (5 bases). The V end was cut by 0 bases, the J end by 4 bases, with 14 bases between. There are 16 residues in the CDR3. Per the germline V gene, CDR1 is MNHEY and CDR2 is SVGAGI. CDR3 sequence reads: CASSYSRQGAADTQYF. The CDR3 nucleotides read TGTGCCAGCAGTTACTCGAGGCAGGGCGCCGCAGATACGCAGTATTTT.

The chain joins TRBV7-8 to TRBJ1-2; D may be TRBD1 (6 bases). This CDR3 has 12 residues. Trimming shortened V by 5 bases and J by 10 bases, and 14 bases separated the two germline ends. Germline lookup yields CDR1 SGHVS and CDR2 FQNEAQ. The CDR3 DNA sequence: TGTGCCAGCAGCCCGGCCCAGGGGTCCTACACCTTC. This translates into CASSPAQGSYTF.

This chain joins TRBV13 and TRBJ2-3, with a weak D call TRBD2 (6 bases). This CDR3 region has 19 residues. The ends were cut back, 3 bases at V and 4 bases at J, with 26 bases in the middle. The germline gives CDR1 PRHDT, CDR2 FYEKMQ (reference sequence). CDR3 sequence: CASSFSIRAGRGRSDTQYF. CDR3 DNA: TGTGCCAGCAGCTTTAGTATCCGTGCGGGGCGGGGAAGATCAGATACGCAGTATTTT.

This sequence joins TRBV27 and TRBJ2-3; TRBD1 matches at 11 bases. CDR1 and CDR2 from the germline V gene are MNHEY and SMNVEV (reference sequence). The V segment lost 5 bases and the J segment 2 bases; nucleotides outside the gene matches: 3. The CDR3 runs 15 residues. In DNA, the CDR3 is TGTGCCAGCAGTGCGGGACAGGGGGTCACAGATACGCAGTATTTT. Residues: CASSAGQGVTDTQYF.

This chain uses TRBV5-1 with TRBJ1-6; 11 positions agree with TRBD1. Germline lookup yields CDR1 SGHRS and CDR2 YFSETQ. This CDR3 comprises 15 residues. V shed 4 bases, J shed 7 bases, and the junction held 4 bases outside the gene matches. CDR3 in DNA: TGCGCCAGCAGCGCCGGGACAGGGGGAAATTCACCCCTCCACTTT. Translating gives CASSAGTGGNSPLHF.

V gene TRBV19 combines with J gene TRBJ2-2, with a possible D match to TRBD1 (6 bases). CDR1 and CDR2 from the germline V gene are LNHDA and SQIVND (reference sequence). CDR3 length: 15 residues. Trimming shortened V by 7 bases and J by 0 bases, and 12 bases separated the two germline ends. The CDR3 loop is CASTPGQSNTGELFF. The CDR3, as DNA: TGTGCCAGTACCCCAGGACAGTCGAACACCGGGGAGCTGTTTTTT.

The CDR3 coding sequence is TGTGCCAGCAGTTACGGTGGGGAGGGTTATAATGAAAAACTGTTTTTT. Its translation is CASSYGGEGYNEKLFF. The chain employs TRBV6-6 and TRBJ1-4; D not resolved. The CDR3 has 16 amino acids. The germline V gene has CDR1 MNHNY and CDR2 SVGAGI (reference sequence). Trimming cost V 2 bases and J 4 bases, with 14 bases left between them.

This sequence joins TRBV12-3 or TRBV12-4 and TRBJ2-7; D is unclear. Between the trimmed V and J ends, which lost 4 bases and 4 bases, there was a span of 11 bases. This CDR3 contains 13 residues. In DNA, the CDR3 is TGTGCCAGCAGTTCCCGGTTCATGTACGAGCAGTACTTC. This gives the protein CASSSRFMYEQYF.

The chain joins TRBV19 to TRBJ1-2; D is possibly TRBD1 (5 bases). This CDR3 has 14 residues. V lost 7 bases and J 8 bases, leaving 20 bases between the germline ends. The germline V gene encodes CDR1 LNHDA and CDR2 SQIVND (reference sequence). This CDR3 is CASKSVGPVAGYTF. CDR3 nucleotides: TGTGCCAGTAAGAGCGTGGGGCCAGTCGCGGGCTACACCTTC.

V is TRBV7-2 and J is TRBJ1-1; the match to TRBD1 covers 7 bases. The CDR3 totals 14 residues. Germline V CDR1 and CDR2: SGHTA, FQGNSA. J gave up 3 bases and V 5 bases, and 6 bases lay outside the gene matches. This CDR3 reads CASSRIQGYTEAFF. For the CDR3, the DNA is TGTGCCAGCAGCCGGATACAGGGGTACACTGAAGCTTTCTTT.